These 12 T cell receptor beta chains were all obtained from the same sample, sequenced in a study of T cell changes during pregnancy in multiple sclerosis. Data came from immunoSEQ multiplex PCR; TCRdb stores just in-frame clones and leaves some out. In the table there are approximately 30,000 clones, roughly 86% of which are singletons. This specimen was CD8+ T cells from peripheral blood mononuclear cells, taken in the second trimester of pregnancy. The receptor source for this set is a female donor with multiple sclerosis, enrolled in a pregnancy study.

CDR3 nucleotides: TGTGCCAGCAGCATCAGTCACAGCGAGCAGTACTTC. This encodes CASSISHSEQYF. This chain uses TRBV7-9 with TRBJ2-7; no firm D call. The length of the CDR3 is 12 residues. CDR1 and CDR2 (germline): SEHNR, FQNEAQ (reference sequence). V gave up 5 bases and J gave up 6 bases, with 11 bases separating them.

This chain joins TRBV6-5 and TRBJ2-1, with 7 nucleotides matching TRBD1. This CDR3 region has 14 residues. The germline V gene has CDR1 MNHEY and CDR2 SVGAGI. Trimming cost V 4 bases and J 5 bases; bases outside gene matches: 5. The CDR3 here is CASSSRGSDNEQFF. CDR3 in DNA: TGTGCCAGCAGTTCCAGGGGGTCGGACAATGAGCAGTTCTTC.

The chain is built from TRBV27 and TRBJ1-6; unclear D gene. V shed 2 bases and J shed 6 bases, with 14 bases lying between them. The CDR3 loop spans 16 amino acids. CDR1 and CDR2 from the germline V gene are MNHEY and SMNVEV (reference sequence). The DNA for the CDR3 is TGTGCCAGCAGTTTAGCGGGGAACTTTATTAATTCACCCCTCCACTTT. Its translation is CASSLAGNFINSPLHF.

This chain links TRBV19 with TRBJ1-6, with D unresolved. The germline V and J ends were trimmed by 6 bases and 0 bases, with 6 bases remaining between them. The CDR3 sequence is 14 residues long. The germline gives CDR1 LNHDA, CDR2 SQIVND (reference sequence). The CDR3 reads CASSRLSYNSPLHF. The CDR3 DNA is TGTGCCAGTAGCAGACTCTCCTATAATTCACCCCTCCACTTT. The whole variable domain, filled in from reference TRBV19 and TRBJ1-6, reads DGGITQSPKYLFRKEGQNVTLSCEQNLNHDAMYWYRQDPGQGLRLIYYSQIVNDFQKGDIAEGYSVSREKKESFPLTVTSAQKNPTAFYLCASSRLSYNSPLHFGNGTRLTVT.

V gene TRBV5-8 combines with J gene TRBJ1-1, with 9 bases matching TRBD1. CDR1 and CDR2 (germline): SGHTS, YDEGEE. The CDR3 has 14 amino acids. V lost 3 bases and J lost 3; bases outside the gene matches: 3. The CDR3 spells CASSYRDRDTEAFF. CDR3 coding DNA: TGTGCCAGCAGCTACCGGGACAGGGACACTGAAGCTTTCTTT.

The chain joins TRBV4-1 to TRBJ1-1, with 7 bases aligning to TRBD1. This CDR3 region has 16 residues. V lost 3 bases and J lost 0; bases outside the gene matches: 7. Per the germline V gene, CDR1 is MGHRA and CDR2 is YSYEKL. CDR3 sequence: CASSQGPGQMNTEAFF. The CDR3, as DNA: TGCGCCAGCAGCCAGGGACCGGGACAGATGAACACTGAAGCTTTCTTT.

The chain joins TRBV19 to TRBJ2-7, with TRBD2 matching over 8 bases. The V and J ends lost 5 bases and 2 bases, in that order; junction bases with no gene match: 11. Per the germline V gene, CDR1 is LNHDA and CDR2 is SQIVND (reference sequence). The CDR3 extends over 16 amino acids. The CDR3 spells CASSGPDSGVPYEQYF. The CDR3 region has the DNA TGTGCCAGTAGTGGACCCGATAGCGGGGTGCCCTACGAGCAGTACTTC.

V usage is TRBV6-5 and J usage is TRBJ1-1; TRBD1 matches at 7 bases. Germline V gene sequence: CDR1 MNHEY, CDR2 SVGAGI. The V segment lost 2 bases and the J segment 13 bases; nucleotides outside the gene matches: 4. CDR3 length equals 11 residues. The CDR3 loop is CASSYGQAIFF. The CDR3 DNA reads as TGTGCCAGCAGTTACGGACAGGCGATTTTCTTT.

The V and J genes are TRBV6-5 and TRBJ1-2; D gene ambiguous. This CDR3 contains 12 residues. Trimming took off 5 bases at V and 8 bases at J, with 12 bases between the two ends. Germline lookup yields CDR1 MNHEY and CDR2 SVGAGI. The CDR3 coding sequence is TGTGCCAGCAGTCCTAGGAAGTTGGGCTACACCTTC. The encoded protein is CASSPRKLGYTF.

The rearrangement links TRBV4-2 to TRBJ1-3; 8 nucleotides match TRBD1. The CDR3 has 16 amino acids. Germline loops: CDR1 LGHNA, CDR2 YNFKEQ. V dropped 4 bases and J dropped 3; count of bases not matched to a gene: 8. The CDR3 region is CASSLTPGQGGNTIYF. As DNA, the CDR3 is TGTGCCAGCAGCCTGACTCCCGGACAGGGTGGAAACACCATATATTTT.

In this sample, this clone turned up once. The V and J genes are TRBV5-1 and TRBJ2-1; possibly TRBD2 for D (6 bases). The CDR3 has 17 amino acids. The V and J ends lost 2 bases and 0 bases respectively, with 15 bases between them. CDR1 is SGHRS and CDR2 is YFSETQ in the germline V gene. The CDR3, as DNA: TGCGCCAGCAGCTTTTACCGATGGGGGGTCTCCTACAATGAGCAGTTCTTC. It translates to CASSFYRWGVSYNEQFF.

The chain recombines TRBV9 with TRBJ2-2, with D maybe TRBD2 (7 bases). Per germline, CDR1 SGDLS and CDR2 YYNGEE. Trimming took 1 base from V and 7 from J, leaving 23 bases between them. CDR3 length: 18 residues. The CDR3 DNA is TGTGCCAGCAGCGTAAATCCTCATGAAGGGGGGGCAATCGGGGAGCTGTTTTTT. As protein: CASSVNPHEGGAIGELFF.